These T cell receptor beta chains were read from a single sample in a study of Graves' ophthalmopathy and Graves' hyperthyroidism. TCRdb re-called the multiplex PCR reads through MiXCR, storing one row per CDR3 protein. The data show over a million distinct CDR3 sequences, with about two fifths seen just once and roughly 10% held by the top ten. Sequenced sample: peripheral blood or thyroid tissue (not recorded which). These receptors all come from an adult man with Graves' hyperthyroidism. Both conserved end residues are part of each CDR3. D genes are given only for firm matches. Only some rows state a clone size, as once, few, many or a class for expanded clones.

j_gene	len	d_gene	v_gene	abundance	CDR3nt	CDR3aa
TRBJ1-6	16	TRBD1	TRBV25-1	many	TGTGCCAGCAGTCGTCACCGACAGGGAAATAATTCACCCCTCCACTTT	CASSRHRQGNNSPLHF
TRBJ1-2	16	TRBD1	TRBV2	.	TGTGCCAGCAGCCGGACAGGGGGAGGGCGGGACTATGGCTACACCTTC	CASSRTGGGRDYGYTF
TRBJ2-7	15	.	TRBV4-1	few	TGCGCCAGCAGCCAAGATCTAACAGGTGTCTACGAGCAGTACTTC	CASSQDLTGVYEQYF
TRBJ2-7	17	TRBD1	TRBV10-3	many	TGTGCCATCGGTCGACAGGGGGTAGTGGACCCAATCTACGAGCAGTACTTC	CAIGRQGVVDPIYEQYF
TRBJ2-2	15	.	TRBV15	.	TGTGCCACCAGCAGGATCGGAGGGGCAGGCGGGGAGCTGTTTTTT	CATSRIGGAGGELFF
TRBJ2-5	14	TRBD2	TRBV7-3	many	TGTGCCAGCAGCTTAGACTCAGCGGGAGGGACCCAGTACTTC	CASSLDSAGGTQYF
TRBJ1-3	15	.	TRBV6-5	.	TGTGCCAGCAGTGACGGAGAATACTCTGGAAACACCATATATTTT	CASSDGEYSGNTIYF
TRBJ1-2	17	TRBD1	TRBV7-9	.	TGTGCCAGCAGCCTCGGGACAGGCAACCTCTTGGGCTATGGCTACACCTTC	CASSLGTGNLLGYGYTF
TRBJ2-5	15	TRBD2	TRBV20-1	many	TGCAGTGCTAGAGACCTACTGGGAGGGGAAGAGACCCAGTACTTC	CSARDLLGGEETQYF
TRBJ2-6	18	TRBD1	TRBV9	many	TGTGCCAGCAGCTCCCGGGACAGGGTGTTCTCTGGGGCCAACGTCCTGACTTTC	CASSSRDRVFSGANVLTF
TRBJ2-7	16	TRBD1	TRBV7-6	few	TGTGCCAGCAGCTTAACATCGGGACAGGGTTTCTACCAGCAGTACTTC	CASSLTSGQGFYQQYF
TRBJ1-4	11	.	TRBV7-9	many	TGTGCCAGCAGCTTTGCCGAAAAACTGTTTTTT	CASSFAEKLFF
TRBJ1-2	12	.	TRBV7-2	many	TGTGCCAGCAGCCACGGACAGATTGGCTACACCTTC	CASSHGQIGYTF
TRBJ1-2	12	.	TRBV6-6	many	TGTGCCAGCAGCACGGACGCTTATGGCTACACCTTC	CASSTDAYGYTF
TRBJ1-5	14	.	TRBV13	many	TGTGCCAGCAGCTTAAACAGGGAAAATCAGCCCCAGCATTTT	CASSLNRENQPQHF
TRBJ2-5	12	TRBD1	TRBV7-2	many	TGTGCCAGCAGCTACGGACAGGGGGCCCAGTACTTC	CASSYGQGAQYF
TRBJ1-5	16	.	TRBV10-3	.	TGTGCCATCAGTGAGACCGACAGGTCTAGCAATCAGCCCCAGCATTTT	CAISETDRSSNQPQHF
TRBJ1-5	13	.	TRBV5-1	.	TGCGCCAGCAGCTTGGGGCCTAATCAGCACCAGCATTTT	CASSLGPNQHQHF
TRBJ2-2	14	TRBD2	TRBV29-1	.	TGCAGCGTGGCTAGCGGGGCCAGGGCCGGGGAGCTGTTTTTT	CSVASGARAGELFF
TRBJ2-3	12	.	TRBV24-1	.	TGTGCCACCAGTACCTTAGGAGATACGCAGTATTTT	CATSTLGDTQYF
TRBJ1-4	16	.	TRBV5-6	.	TGTGCCAGCAGCTTGAATATGGGGGCAACTAATGAAAAACTGTTTTTT	CASSLNMGATNEKLFF
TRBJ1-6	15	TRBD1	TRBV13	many	TGTGCCAGCAGCGACGGGACAGGCGTTAATTCACCCCTCCACTTT	CASSDGTGVNSPLHF
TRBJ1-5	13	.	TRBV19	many	TGTGCCAGTAGATTGGGTGGAAATCAGCCCCAGCATTTT	CASRLGGNQPQHF
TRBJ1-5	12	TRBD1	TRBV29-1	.	TGCAGCGGGGGGGACAGCCGTCAGCCCCAGCATTTT	CSGGDSRQPQHF
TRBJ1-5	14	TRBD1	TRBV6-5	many	TGTGCCAGCAGCCCGACAGGGCTGGGGCAGCCCCAGCATTTT	CASSPTGLGQPQHF
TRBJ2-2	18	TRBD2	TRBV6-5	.	TGTGCCAGCAGTTGGACATTTTCAGCGGGGGGCTACACCGGGGAGCTGTTTTTT	CASSWTFSAGGYTGELFF
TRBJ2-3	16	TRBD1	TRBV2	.	TGTGCCAGCAGGGAGGACAGGGGTTGGACAACAGATACGCAGTATTTT	CASREDRGWTTDTQYF
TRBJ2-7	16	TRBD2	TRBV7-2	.	TGTGCCAGCAGCTTAGGCGGGGGACTAGCAGACTACGAGCAGTACTTC	CASSLGGGLADYEQYF
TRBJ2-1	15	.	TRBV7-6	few	TGTGCCAGCAGCCCGACTGGACTAAAATACAATGAGCAGTTCTTC	CASSPTGLKYNEQFF
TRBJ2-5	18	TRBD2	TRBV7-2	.	TGTGCCAGCAGCTTACTTCCCACCTGGTGGGAGGGTAAGGAGACCCAGTACTTC	CASSLLPTWWEGKETQYF
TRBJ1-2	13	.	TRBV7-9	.	TGTGCCAGCAGCTCTCAGGCAGTAGGAGGCTACACCTTC	CASSSQAVGGYTF
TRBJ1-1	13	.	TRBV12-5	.	TGTGCTAGTGGTTTGGAACAGAACACTGAAGCTTTCTTT	CASGLEQNTEAFF
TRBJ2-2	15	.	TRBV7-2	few	TGTGCCAGCAGCTCGCAGTCCCGCGGCACCGGGGAGCTGTTTTTT	CASSSQSRGTGELFF
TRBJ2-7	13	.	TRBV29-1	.	TGCAGCGTTGAATTCGTAGCGGATTACGAGCAGTACTTC	CSVEFVADYEQYF
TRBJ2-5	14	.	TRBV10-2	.	TGCGCCAGCAGTGGACGGGTCGGGGGAGAGACCCAGTACTTC	CASSGRVGGETQYF
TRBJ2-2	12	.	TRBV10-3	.	TGTGCCAGCACCCAACCGTTCGGGGAGCTGTTTTTT	CASTQPFGELFF
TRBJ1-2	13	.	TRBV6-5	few	TGTGCCAGCAGTTACTCATGGGAGGCTGGCTACACCTTC	CASSYSWEAGYTF
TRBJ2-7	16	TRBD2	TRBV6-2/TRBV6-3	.	TGTGCCAGCAGAACCTCCTTAGCGGGAGCCTCCTACGAGCAGTACTTC	CASRTSLAGASYEQYF
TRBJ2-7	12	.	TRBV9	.	TGTGCCAGCAGCACGGGGAGAGGAGAGCAGTACTTC	CASSTGRGEQYF
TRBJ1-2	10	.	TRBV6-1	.	TGTGCCAGCAGACAGGGTTTCTACACCTTC	CASRQGFYTF
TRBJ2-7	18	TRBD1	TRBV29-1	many	TGCAGCGTTGTCTCAGTGTCCCGGGACAGGGTCAGAACCTACGAGCAGTACTTC	CSVVSVSRDRVRTYEQYF